This TCR beta chain came from a study of shared clonotypes between healthy human individuals. Study-wide results and limits: A small donor pool kept down the genetic and exposure-history diversity that was represented. In this cohort, only blood was sampled, and tissue repertoires likely differ.

To note about this clone: What it recognizes is unknown.

Germline assignment: CDR1 SGHAT and CDR2 FQNNGV. The CDR3 loop spans 17 amino acids. With 0 bases clipped from V and 5 bases from J, the junction kept 11 bases outside the gene matches. At a deep level, the assay was run. Repertoires were generated with immunoSEQ multiplex PCR, while TCRdb's copy carries only in-frame clones and drops some. This sample yields fewer than 600,000 clones, of which over 60% are seen a single time; around 12% belongs to the top ten. The sequence derives from a woman aged 40 to 55 in good health. Some clones in this sample may be carry-over from other donors' samples. Sequenced input: PBMCs. The rearrangement uses TRBV11-2 and TRBJ1-1; 8 bases match TRBD1. The CDR3 DNA follows: TGTGCCAGCAGCTTAGAAGGGGGCAGGGGGCTGAGGACTGAAGCTTTCTTT. Amino acid sequence: CASSLEGGRGLRTEAFF.